These 21 T cell receptor beta chains came from one sample sequenced in a study of CD8 T cells in Susac syndrome. RNA totalling about 0.45 to 1 ug underwent reverse transcription with random hexamers. Via MiXCR, TCRdb re-called the immunoSEQ multiplex PCR reads, giving one row per CDR3 protein. This sample yields 65,000 to 95,000 distinct CDR3 sequences, of which around 94% are seen a single time; roughly 1% belongs to the top ten. The material sequenced was CD8+ T cells from PBMCs. Receptor source: a human donor with Susac syndrome.

The CDR3 bases are TGTGCCAGCAGTTCCGCCTCCTTGAATGAGCAGTTCTTC. The encoded protein is CASSSASLNEQFF. The J gene is TRBJ2-1, the V gene TRBV12-3 or TRBV12-4; D is unclear. This CDR3 is 13 amino acids long. V lost 4 bases to trimming and J lost 7 bases, with 11 bases between them.

The rearrangement joins TRBV30 to TRBJ2-5, with 12 positions matching TRBD1. CDR1 and CDR2 from the germline V gene are GTSNPN and SVGIG (reference sequence). This CDR3 has 16 residues. V lost 5 bases, J lost 5 bases, and 12 bases stayed unmatched. The CDR3 region is CAWEGTGGLMWETQYF. The CDR3, as DNA: TGTGCCTGGGAAGGGACAGGGGGCTTGATGTGGGAGACCCAGTACTTC.

The J gene is TRBJ2-1, the V gene TRBV5-1; D is uncertain. V was trimmed by 0 bases and J by 7 bases, leaving 11 bases between them. Germline loops: CDR1 SGHRS, CDR2 YFSETQ. The CDR3 covers 14 residues. Here the CDR3 reads CASSLDYGGNEQFF. The CDR3 nucleotides are TGCGCCAGCAGCTTGGATTACGGTGGGAATGAGCAGTTCTTC. Complete variable domain (other parts from reference TRBV5-1 and TRBJ2-1): KAGVTQTPRYLIKTRGQQVTLSCSPISGHRSVSWYQQTPGQGLQFLFEYFSETQRNKGNFPGRFSGRQFSNSRSEMNVSTLELGDSALYLCASSLDYGGNEQFFGPGTRLTVL.

The chain couples TRBV6-5 to TRBJ2-1; 11 nucleotides align to TRBD2. Unmatched junction bases numbered 6, after V lost 2 bases and J lost 6 bases. The CDR3 consists of 16 residues. Germline-derived CDR1 and CDR2 are MNHEY and SVGAGI. The CDR3 loop reads CASSYILAGGPNEQFF. The CDR3 DNA follows: TGTGCCAGCAGTTACATTCTAGCGGGGGGACCCAATGAGCAGTTCTTC.

The rearrangement links TRBV30 to TRBJ1-3; D might be TRBD1 (5 bases). Trimming stripped 2 bases from V and 7 bases from J, with 15 bases between. Germline V gives CDR1 GTSNPN, CDR2 SVGIG (reference sequence). The CDR3 length is 14 residues. CDR3 loop: CAWSTRDFGNTIYF. DNA for the CDR3: TGTGCCTGGAGTACCCGGGACTTTGGGAACACCATATATTTT.

This chain's CDR3 is CASSFRVEPFYGYTF. The CDR3 DNA is TGTGCCAGCAGCTTCCGGGTGGAGCCCTTCTATGGCTACACCTTC. The rearrangement links TRBV7-8 to TRBJ1-2; D remains ambiguous. Trimming left V 3 bases short and J 4 bases short, with 15 bases between. Looked up from germline, CDR1 is SGHVS and CDR2 is FQNEAQ. The CDR3 spans 15 residues. Complete variable domain (other parts from reference TRBV7-8 and TRBJ1-2): GAGVSQSPRYKVAKRGQDVALRCDPISGHVSLFWYQQALGQGPEFLTYFQNEAQLDKSGLPSDRFFAERPEGSVSTLKIQRTQQEDSAVYLCASSFRVEPFYGYTFGSGTRLTVV.

This clonotype was seen once. This chain uses TRBV28 with TRBJ2-1, with 9 bases lining up with TRBD2. CDR3 length equals 14 residues. V lost 8 bases and J lost 7; bases outside the gene matches: 9. From germline, CDR1 is MDHEN and CDR2 SYDVKM. The CDR3 nucleotides are TGTGCCAGCGGGGCGGCGGGAGGGTTAAATGAGCAGTTCTTC. Translation: CASGAAGGLNEQFF.

The V gene is TRBV10-3, the J gene TRBJ2-5; D remains unclear. V shed 2 bases and J shed 4 bases, with 8 bases lying between them. Germline V gene lookup returns CDR1 ENHRY and CDR2 SYGVKD. This CDR3 is built from 13 residues. The CDR3 DNA sequence: TGTGCCATCAGTGAGACAGAAAGAGAGACCCAGTACTTC. As protein: CAISETERETQYF.

This chain links TRBV15 with TRBJ2-3, with D possibly being TRBD1 (5 bases). This CDR3 is built from 13 residues. V was trimmed by 3 bases and J by 4 bases, leaving 8 bases between them. Per the germline V gene, CDR1 is LNHNV and CDR2 is YYDKDF (reference sequence). The CDR3 DNA follows: TGTGCCACCAGCAGGTCGACAGCAGATACGCAGTATTTT. This codes for CATSRSTADTQYF. The whole variable domain, filled in from reference TRBV15 and TRBJ2-3, reads DAMVIQNPRYQVTQFGKPVTLSCSQTLNHNVMYWYQQKSSQAPKLLFHYYDKDFNNEADTPDNFQSRRPNTSFCFLDIRSPGLGDTAMYLCATSRSTADTQYFGPGTRLTVL.

The chain has TRBV14 and TRBJ2-1; perhaps TRBD1 as D (5 bases). Trimming took 4 bases from V and 8 from J, leaving 18 bases between them. Germline-derived CDR1 and CDR2 are SGHDN and FVKESK. The CDR3 has 15 amino acids. CDR3 in DNA: TGTGCCAGCAGCCTAAATAGGGGCCTTATCGATGAGCAGTTCTTC. Encoded protein: CASSLNRGLIDEQFF.

The rearrangement links TRBV3-1 to TRBJ2-1; D gene uncertain. Deletions cut 0 bases from V and 6 bases from J, with 6 bases between. Germline-derived CDR1 and CDR2 are LGHDT and YNNKEL (reference sequence). This CDR3 has 13 amino acids. The CDR3 coding sequence is TGTGCCAGCAGCCAAGATTTCGGCAATGAGCAGTTCTTC. Translated: CASSQDFGNEQFF.

The chain links TRBV6-2 or TRBV6-3 to TRBJ1-1; D gene ambiguous. V was trimmed by 5 bases and J by 6 bases, leaving 13 bases between them. This CDR3 has 13 residues. CDR1 and CDR2 from the germline V gene are MNHEY and SVGEGT. The DNA for the CDR3 is TGTGCCAGCAGTAATCAGGAGTGGGCTGAAGCTTTCTTT. This translates into CASSNQEWAEAFF.

The J gene is TRBJ1-5, the V gene TRBV27; TRBD1 might be the D (5 bases). Trimming took off 8 bases at V and 1 base at J, with 12 bases between the two ends. The CDR3 runs 14 residues. CDR1 and CDR2 (germline): MNHEY, SMNVEV (reference sequence). CDR3 DNA sequence: TGTGCCAGCCGGGGGGGGGAAAGCAATCAGCCCCAGCATTTT. Its translation: CASRGGESNQPQHF.

This chain connects TRBV5-6 to TRBJ2-3, with TRBD1 matching 7 bases. From germline, CDR1 is SGHDT and CDR2 YYEEEE. The ends lost 7 bases at V and 0 bases at J; junction bases unmatched: 2. This CDR3 comprises 13 residues. CDR3 sequence: CASLGQSTDTQYF. CDR3 nucleotides: TGTGCCAGCTTGGGACAGAGCACAGATACGCAGTATTTT.

The chain uses TRBV27 and TRBJ2-7; 10 nucleotides agree with TRBD1. Per the germline V gene, CDR1 is MNHEY and CDR2 is SMNVEV (reference sequence). The CDR3 loop spans 14 amino acids. Trimming removed 6 bases from V and 2 bases from J; junction bases left unmatched: 4. In nucleotides, the CDR3 is TGTGCCAGCAGGGACGGGACAGGGGCCTACGAGCAGTACTTC. Translating gives CASRDGTGAYEQYF.

This clonotype was seen once. The V call is TRBV30, the J call TRBJ1-1, with D unresolved. CDR3 length equals 14 residues. V dropped 5 bases and J dropped 4 bases, with 17 bases sitting between them. Germline CDR1 is GTSNPN and CDR2 is SVGIG (reference sequence). The CDR3, as DNA: TGTGCCTGGGGGAGCGGAATAGAGATCACTGAAGCTTTCTTT. Translated: CAWGSGIEITEAFF.

The chain combines TRBV13 with TRBJ2-1; possible D gene TRBD2, 5 bases. The CDR3 totals 15 residues. Trimming shortened V by 3 bases and J by 5 bases, and 14 bases separated the two germline ends. Germline V gives CDR1 PRHDT, CDR2 FYEKMQ (reference sequence). The CDR3 region has the DNA TGTGCCAGCAGCTTTGAGGGAAGAGGGCACAATGAGCAGTTCTTC. Protein: CASSFEGRGHNEQFF.

The chain carries TRBV29-1 and TRBJ2-2, with a tentative D call TRBD1 (5 bases). From germline, CDR1 is SQVTM and CDR2 ANQGSEA. Deletions cut 3 bases from V and 5 bases from J, with 7 bases between. There are 12 residues in the CDR3. CDR3 bases: TGCAGCGTTGACAGGGCAACCGGGGAGCTGTTTTTT. Amino acid sequence: CSVDRATGELFF.

Comments on this clonotype: One end of the junction fails to match germline, which may point to a read error. The chain joins TRBV6-5 to TRBJ1-3, with 8 bases identical to TRBD1. This CDR3 comprises 17 residues. Germline CDR1 and CDR2: MNHEY and SVGAGI. The chain's CDR3 is CASSYSLGDRSGNAIYF. As DNA, the CDR3 is TGTGCCAGCAGTTACTCGCTCGGGGACAGGTCTGGAAACGCCATATATTTT.

This chain links TRBV4-3 with TRBJ1-2; D not resolved. The CDR3 is made up of 15 amino acids. Germline CDR1 and CDR2: LGHNA and YSLEER. V was cut by 1 base and J by 3 bases, with 12 bases left in between. The CDR3 DNA reads TGCGCCAGCAGCCAAGCTTGGACGGATTACTATGGCTACACCTTC. Translating it yields CASSQAWTDYYGYTF.

The V and J genes are TRBV25-1 and TRBJ2-4, with 7 bases that match TRBD2. This CDR3 is 13 amino acids long. In germline, CDR1 is MGHDK, CDR2 SYGVNS. The V gene end was trimmed by 0 bases and the J gene end by 13 bases; junction bases not matched to a gene: 6. The DNA of the CDR3 is TGTGCCAGCAGTGAATATGGGGGGGACCTACAGTACTTC. Residues: CASSEYGGDLQYF. Complete variable domain (other parts from reference TRBV25-1 and TRBJ2-4): EADIYQTPRYLVIGTGKKITLECSQTMGHDKMYWYQQDPGMELHLIHYSYGVNSTEKGDLSSESTVSRIRTEHFPLTLESARPSHTSQYLCASSEYGGDLQYFGAGTRLSVL.